Presented here are 28 T cell receptor beta chains from one specimen sequenced in a study of cytomegalovirus exposure and HLA in healthy donors. The PCR made use of 60 Vbeta and 13 Jbeta primers. Data came from immunoSEQ multiplex PCR; TCRdb stores just in-frame clones and leaves some out. In the table there are approximately 140,000 clones, approximately 80% of which are singletons. The sequenced sample was PBMCs. These TCRs come from a woman between 40 and 55 years old in good health and CMV-seropositive.

The rearrangement uses TRBV5-8 and TRBJ1-5, with no clear D. The CDR3 is 15 residues long. Trimming removed 5 bases at V and 6 bases at J, with 18 bases between. Per germline, CDR1 SGHTS and CDR2 YDEGEE. The CDR3 coding sequence is TGTGCCAGCAGGGAAAACAGAGTCTTCGGTCAGCCCCAGCATTTT. Residues: CASRENRVFGQPQHF.

This clone appeared a single time. The rearrangement uses TRBV29-1 and TRBJ2-5; D is perhaps TRBD2 (5 bases). Germline V gene lookup returns CDR1 SQVTM and CDR2 ANQGSEA. The CDR3 contains 12 residues. Deletions cut 7 bases from V and 1 base from J, with 10 bases between. The CDR3, as DNA: TGCAGCGCAAGCGGTTCCCAAGAGACCCAGTACTTC. Translation: CSASGSQETQYF.

This chain uses TRBV14 with TRBJ1-6; no firm D call. The length of the CDR3 is 14 residues. Germline V gives CDR1 SGHDN, CDR2 FVKESK. Trimming removed 0 bases at V and 5 bases at J, with 5 bases between. The CDR3 loop is CASSQEANNSPLHF. CDR3 in DNA: TGTGCCAGCAGCCAAGAGGCCAATAATTCACCCCTCCACTTT.

The rearrangement links TRBV7-2 to TRBJ1-2; TRBD1 aligns across 10 bases. The trim removed 4 bases at V and 6 bases at J, leaving 8 bases unmatched. The CDR3 runs 15 residues. From germline, CDR1 is SGHTA and CDR2 FQGNSA. This chain's CDR3 is CASSSDGTGVNGYTF. The CDR3 bases are TGTGCCAGCAGCTCCGACGGGACAGGGGTTAATGGCTACACCTTC. Using reference TRBV7-2 and TRBJ1-2 for the parts outside the CDR3, the full variable domain is GAGVSQSPSNKVTEKGKDVELRCDPISGHTALYWYRQSLGQGLEFLIYFQGNSAPDKSGLPSDRFSAERTGGSVSTLTIQRTQQEDSAVYLCASSSDGTGVNGYTFGSGTRLTVV.

This clone has just a few counts. The rearrangement joins TRBV7-8 to TRBJ1-5, with unresolved D. The CDR3 has 15 amino acids. Germline CDR1 SGHVS, CDR2 FQNEAQ. The ends were cut back, 5 bases at V and 4 bases at J, with 15 bases in the middle. The CDR3 coding sequence is TGTGCCAGCAGCACGCGACGGGGTAGGAATCAGCCCCAGCATTTT. It codes for CASSTRRGRNQPQHF.

The V gene is TRBV2, the J gene TRBJ1-2, with 9 bases lining up with TRBD1. CDR3 length: 15 amino acids. Germline CDR1 SNHLY, CDR2 FYNNEI. The V gene end was trimmed by 6 bases and the J gene end by 7 bases; junction bases not matched to a gene: 12. This chain's CDR3 is CASRSITGTGRGYTF. The CDR3 DNA is TGTGCCAGCAGATCTATTACCGGGACAGGGCGTGGCTACACCTTC.

The chain has TRBV29-1 and TRBJ1-1; tentative D call: TRBD1 (5 bases). CDR3 length: 13 residues. Germline V gene data show CDR1 as SQVTM and CDR2 as ANQGSEA. V was clipped by 5 bases and J by 0 bases, with 10 bases between them. Written as DNA, the CDR3 is TGCAGCGTTTCCTGGGGCTTGAACACTGAAGCTTTCTTT. Translated, it gives CSVSWGLNTEAFF.

This clone has more than one count but fewer than ten. This chain uses TRBV11-3 with TRBJ1-5; D is ambiguous. Trimming cost V 5 bases and J 11 bases, with 10 bases left between them. Per the germline V gene, CDR1 is SGHNT and CDR2 is YENEEA. There are 11 residues in the CDR3. In DNA, the CDR3 is TGTGCCAGCAGCGCCCCGGGGACCCAGCATTTT. This sequence encodes CASSAPGTQHF.

This chain links TRBV7-8 with TRBJ1-2, with 7 bases lining up with TRBD1. This CDR3 is 16 amino acids long. The V and J ends lost 5 bases and 5 bases, in that order; junction bases with no gene match: 14. Germline CDR1 is SGHVS and CDR2 is FQNEAQ. The CDR3, as DNA: TGTGCCAGCAGCCAACGAGAGACAGGGAAGTTGTATGGCTACACCTTC. Its translation: CASSQRETGKLYGYTF. Drawing the rest from reference TRBV7-8 and TRBJ1-2, the complete variable domain is GAGVSQSPRYKVAKRGQDVALRCDPISGHVSLFWYQQALGQGPEFLTYFQNEAQLDKSGLPSDRFFAERPEGSVSTLKIQRTQQEDSAVYLCASSQRETGKLYGYTFGSGTRLTVV.

V is TRBV15 and J is TRBJ2-1; 11 bases line up with TRBD1. The CDR3 extends over 13 amino acids. Germline CDR1 and CDR2: LNHNV and YYDKDF (reference sequence). Germline trimming cut 7 bases from V and 10 bases from J; bases unmatched to any gene: 6. The CDR3 nucleotides read TGTGCCACCACCAGGACAGGGGGCAACGAGCAGTTCTTC. The encoded protein is CATTRTGGNEQFF.

The chain joins TRBV7-2 to TRBJ1-5; 10 bases fit TRBD1. Germline lookup yields CDR1 SGHTA and CDR2 FQGNSA. The CDR3 has 14 residues. V shed 5 bases and J 5 bases; nucleotides not matched to a gene: 3. The CDR3 sequence is CASSPGTGDQPQHF. For the CDR3, the DNA is TGTGCCAGCAGCCCCGGGACAGGGGATCAGCCCCAGCATTTT.

The chain joins TRBV7-9 to TRBJ2-7, with 11 bases identical to TRBD2. Trimming removed 2 bases from V and 2 bases from J; junction bases left unmatched: 2. The CDR3 is 15 amino acids. Per the germline V gene, CDR1 is SEHNR and CDR2 is FQNEAQ (reference sequence). CDR3 sequence reads: CASSLTSGSAYEQYF. The CDR3 DNA sequence: TGTGCCAGCAGCTTAACTAGCGGGAGCGCCTACGAGCAGTACTTC.

The chain combines TRBV7-8 with TRBJ1-1; D remains ambiguous. Germline CDR1 and CDR2: SGHVS and FQNEAQ. Trimming stripped 6 bases from V and 1 base from J, with 15 bases between. The CDR3 runs 15 residues. The CDR3 nucleotides are TGTGCCAGCAGTTACTCCGGAGCCACGAACACTGAAGCTTTCTTT. It is translated as CASSYSGATNTEAFF.

The gene calls are TRBV11-2 and TRBJ2-5, with 8 bases matching TRBD2. Germline CDR1 is SGHAT and CDR2 is FQNNGV. With 5 bases clipped from V and 1 base from J, the junction kept 6 bases outside the gene matches. The CDR3 covers 15 residues. The CDR3 region is CASSRGGSTQETQYF. The CDR3 coding sequence is TGTGCCAGCAGCCGCGGGGGGTCAACCCAAGAGACCCAGTACTTC.

The V call is TRBV4-3, the J call TRBJ1-2; 7 nucleotides match TRBD1. CDR1 LGHNA and CDR2 YSLEER come from the germline V gene. Trimming removed 0 bases from V and 8 bases from J; junction bases left unmatched: 9. The CDR3 covers 15 residues. The CDR3 loop reads CASSQDGTASIGYTF. The CDR3 coding sequence is TGCGCCAGCAGCCAAGATGGGACAGCCTCTATAGGCTACACCTTC.

V usage is TRBV7-8 and J usage is TRBJ1-2; the match to TRBD1 covers 10 bases. Per germline, CDR1 SGHVS and CDR2 FQNEAQ. This CDR3 region has 17 residues. Losses at the gene ends were 3 bases for V and 0 bases for J; bases not matched to a gene: 7. In DNA, the CDR3 is TGTGCCAGCAGCTTGGACAGGGGGGTATTTTCTAACTATGGCTACACCTTC. This translates into CASSLDRGVFSNYGYTF.

This rearrangement joins TRBV5-4 to TRBJ2-7, with 7 bases matching TRBD1. V shed 1 base and J 3 bases; nucleotides not matched to a gene: 1. The CDR3 runs 13 residues. The germline V gene has CDR1 SGHNT and CDR2 YYREEE (reference sequence). The CDR3 sequence: CASSLQGVYEQYF. The CDR3, as DNA: TGTGCCAGCAGCTTGCAGGGGGTCTACGAGCAGTACTTC.

This clone was counted only a few times. The V call is TRBV6-6, the J call TRBJ2-3; 7 bases map to TRBD2. The CDR3 contains 14 residues. Germline lookup yields CDR1 MNHNY and CDR2 SVGAGI (reference sequence). V trimming: 6 bases; J trimming: 6 bases; junction bases outside the gene matches: 9. CDR3 protein: CASRAAGERDTQYF. CDR3 coding DNA: TGTGCCAGCAGAGCGGCGGGAGAGAGGGATACGCAGTATTTT.

The chain joins TRBV5-6 to TRBJ2-1; 8 nucleotides match TRBD2. CDR1 is SGHDT and CDR2 is YYEEEE in the germline V gene. This CDR3 contains 13 residues. V shed 4 bases and J 9 bases; nucleotides not matched to a gene: 6. CDR3 DNA sequence: TGTGCCAGCAGCCCCGGGACTAGGTTTGAGCAGTTCTTC. It is translated as CASSPGTRFEQFF.

This chain joins TRBV6-5 and TRBJ2-7; 8 nucleotides line up with TRBD1. The CDR3 sequence is 14 residues long. CDR1 and CDR2 from the germline V gene are MNHEY and SVGAGI. Trimming cost V 2 bases and J 6 bases; bases outside gene matches: 6. The CDR3 nucleotides read TGTGCCAGCAGTTACCGACAGGGGACTGGCGAGCAGTACTTC. This codes for CASSYRQGTGEQYF.

This rearrangement joins TRBV7-3 to TRBJ2-2, with TRBD1 as a possible D gene (5 bases). The CDR3 runs 15 residues. The V gene's germline CDR1 is SGHTA and CDR2 FQGTGA. Trimming removed 3 bases from V and 1 base from J, with 9 bases in between. CDR3 protein: CASSLVGVNTGELFF. DNA for the CDR3: TGTGCCAGCAGCTTGGTAGGGGTGAACACCGGGGAGCTGTTTTTT.

V and J are TRBV5-4 and TRBJ2-3, with 14 bases aligning to TRBD2. Germline CDR1 SGHNT, CDR2 YYREEE (reference sequence). V lost 4 bases to trimming and J lost 5 bases; unmatched junction nucleotides: 6. The CDR3 is 16 residues long. CDR3 protein: CASSHGLAGGGDTQYF. The DNA for the CDR3 is TGTGCCAGCAGCCACGGACTAGCGGGGGGAGGAGATACGCAGTATTTT. Looking up the rest from reference TRBV5-4 and TRBJ2-3 gives the full variable domain: ETGVTQSPTHLIKTRGQQVTLRCSSQSGHNTVSWYQQALGQGPQFIFQYYREEENGRGNFPPRFSGLQFPNYSSELNVNALELDDSALYLCASSHGLAGGGDTQYFGPGTRLTVL.

The gene calls are TRBV7-3 and TRBJ2-1, with 7 bases matching TRBD1. V lost 2 bases and J lost 5; bases outside the gene matches: 6. Per the germline V gene, CDR1 is SGHTA and CDR2 is FQGTGA. This CDR3 has 15 residues. This chain's CDR3 is CASSLYPQGDNEQFF. The CDR3 nucleotides read TGTGCCAGCAGCTTATATCCCCAGGGGGACAATGAGCAGTTCTTC. Based on the CDR3 plus reference TRBV7-3 and TRBJ2-1, the full variable domain is GAGVSQTPSNKVTEKGKYVELRCDPISGHTALYWYRQSLGQGPEFLIYFQGTGAADDSGLPNDRFFAVRPEGSVSTLKIQRTERGDSAVYLCASSLYPQGDNEQFFGPGTRLTVL.

V usage is TRBV5-6 and J usage is TRBJ2-7; 9 bases line up with TRBD2. Unmatched junction bases numbered 7, after V lost 0 bases and J lost 3 bases. Germline V gene lookup returns CDR1 SGHDT and CDR2 YYEEEE. The CDR3 has 16 residues. Here the CDR3 reads CASSLAGGGALYEQYF. The DNA for the CDR3 is TGTGCCAGCAGCTTGGCGGGCGGGGGGGCCCTCTACGAGCAGTACTTC.

Notes on this clone: Other DNA sequences of this sample code for an identical CDR3. The genes are TRBV28 and TRBJ2-1; TRBD2 aligns across 7 bases. Looked up from germline, CDR1 is MDHEN and CDR2 is SYDVKM. The ends lost 5 bases at V and 5 bases at J; junction bases unmatched: 9. The CDR3 consists of 15 residues. CDR3 region: CASSALAGVNNEQFF. The CDR3 DNA follows: TGTGCCAGCAGTGCTCTCGCGGGGGTGAACAATGAGCAGTTCTTC.

The chain couples TRBV9 to TRBJ2-7, with 9 bases aligning to TRBD1. The germline V gene encodes CDR1 SGDLS and CDR2 YYNGEE. The CDR3 totals 15 residues. After removal of 3 bases from V and 5 bases from J, the junction contained 9 bases not matched to a gene. CDR3 residues: CASSATGTGQDEQYF. CDR3 DNA sequence: TGTGCCAGCAGCGCGACCGGGACAGGGCAGGACGAGCAGTACTTC.

The V gene is TRBV12-5, the J gene TRBJ1-1, with D possibly TRBD1 on 6 matching bases. V was cut by 6 bases and J by 1 base, with 9 bases left in between. The germline V gene has CDR1 LGHNT and CDR2 FRNRAP. This CDR3 is built from 13 residues. CDR3 in DNA: TGTGCTAGTGGGTGGGACACGAACACTGAAGCTTTCTTT. This translates into CASGWDTNTEAFF.

The V and J genes are TRBV27 and TRBJ1-2; 10 bases match TRBD1. The germline V gene encodes CDR1 MNHEY and CDR2 SMNVEV (reference sequence). With V trimmed by 5 bases and J by 7 bases, 4 bases remained unmatched. This CDR3 has 13 amino acids. The CDR3 spells CASSDRGRTGYTF. The DNA of the CDR3 is TGTGCCAGCAGTGACAGGGGGCGCACTGGCTACACCTTC.